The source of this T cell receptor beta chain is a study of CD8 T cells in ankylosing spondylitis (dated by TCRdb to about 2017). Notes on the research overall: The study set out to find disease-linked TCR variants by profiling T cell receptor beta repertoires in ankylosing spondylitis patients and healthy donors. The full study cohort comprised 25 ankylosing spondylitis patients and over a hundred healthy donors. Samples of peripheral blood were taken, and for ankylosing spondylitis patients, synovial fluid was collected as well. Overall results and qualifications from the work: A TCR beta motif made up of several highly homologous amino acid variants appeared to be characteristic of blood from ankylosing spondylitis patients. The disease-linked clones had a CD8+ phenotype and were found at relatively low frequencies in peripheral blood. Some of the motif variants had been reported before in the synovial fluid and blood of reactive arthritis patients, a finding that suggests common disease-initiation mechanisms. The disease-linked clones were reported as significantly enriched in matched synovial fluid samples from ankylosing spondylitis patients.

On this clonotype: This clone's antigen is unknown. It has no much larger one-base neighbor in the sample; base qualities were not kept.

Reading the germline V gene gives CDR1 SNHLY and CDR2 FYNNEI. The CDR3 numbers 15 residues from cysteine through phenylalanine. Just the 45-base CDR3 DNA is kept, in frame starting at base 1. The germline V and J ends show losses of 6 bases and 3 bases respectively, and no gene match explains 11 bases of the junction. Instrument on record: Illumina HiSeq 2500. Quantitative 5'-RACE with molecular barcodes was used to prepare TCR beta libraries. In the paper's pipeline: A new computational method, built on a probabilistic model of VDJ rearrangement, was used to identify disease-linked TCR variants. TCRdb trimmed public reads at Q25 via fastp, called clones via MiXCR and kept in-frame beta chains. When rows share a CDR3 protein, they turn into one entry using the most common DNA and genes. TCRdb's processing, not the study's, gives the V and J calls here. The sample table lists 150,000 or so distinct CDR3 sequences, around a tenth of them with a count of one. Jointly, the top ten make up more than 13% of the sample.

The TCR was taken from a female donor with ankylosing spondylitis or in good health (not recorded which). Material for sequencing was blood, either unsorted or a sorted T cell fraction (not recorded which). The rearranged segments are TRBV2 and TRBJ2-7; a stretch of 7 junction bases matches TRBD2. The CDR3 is CASRGGNSPLYEQYF. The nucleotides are TGTGCCAGCAGGGGAGGGAACTCCCCGCTCTACGAGCAGTACTTC.